This T cell receptor beta chain was captured by sequencing in a study of T cell repertoires in cytomegalovirus infection. Trimming stripped 3 bases from V and 1 base from J, with 9 bases between. Germline lookup yields CDR1 SGHVS and CDR2 FQNEAQ. There are 14 residues in the CDR3. TCRdb re-called the reads through MiXCR, storing one row per CDR3 protein. The sample includes around 69,000 distinct CDR3 sequences, 25% to 30% of them seen just once. Notes on the study in general: Cumulative public TCR beta family frequency identified CMV carriers with the relevant HLA.

In regard to this clonotype: Its antigen remains unknown.

The clonotype comes from a human donor in good health (CMV status not recorded). Some clones in this sample may be carry-over from other donors' samples. The material was CD8+ T cells from cultured PBMCs, obtained from culture after CMV antigen stimulation. V and J are TRBV7-8 and TRBJ1-1, with a tentative D call TRBD1 (5 bases). CDR3 sequence reads: CASSFRASNTEAFF. CDR3 nucleotide sequence: TGTGCCAGCAGCTTCAGGGCATCGAACACTGAAGCTTTCTTT.